Listed here are 13 T cell receptor beta chains from one sample, sequenced in a study of PD-1 blockade in classical Hodgkin lymphoma. Relapse was seen in all patients after autologous stem cell transplantation, and brentuximab vedotin exposure was variable. Profiled with immunoSEQ multiplex PCR; TCRdb holds only in-frame clones, not every one. The sample consists of more than 140,000 clones, about 81% of them appearing once. The source material was peripheral blood mononuclear cells (PBMCs), sampled before the second cycle of nivolumab. Every receptor here comes from a human donor with classical Hodgkin lymphoma.

In DNA form, the CDR3 reads TGTGCCAGCAGTGAAAGCCCCGGGGAGACCCAGTACTTC. The encoded protein is CASSESPGETQYF. The chain uses TRBV25-1 and TRBJ2-5; D is ambiguous. The CDR3 spans 13 residues. Germline CDR1 reads MGHDK; CDR2 reads SYGVNS. The ends were cut back, 2 bases at V and 5 bases at J, with 9 bases in the middle.

The chain joins TRBV7-2 to TRBJ2-1; 7 bases map to TRBD2. The CDR3 runs to 15 residues. Per germline, CDR1 SGHTA and CDR2 FQGNSA. Trimming removed 5 bases from V and 7 bases from J; junction bases left unmatched: 11. The CDR3 sequence is CASSHPTSPGNEQFF. DNA of the CDR3: TGTGCCAGCAGCCACCCGACTAGCCCAGGGAATGAGCAGTTCTTC.

Comments on this clone: The missing conserved phenylalanine or tryptophan at the end of this CDR3 makes a read error likely. This chain uses TRBV28 with TRBJ1-2; D is undetermined. Germline CDR1 is MDHEN and CDR2 is SYDVKM. The CDR3 extends over 11 amino acids. V was cut by 4 bases and J by 3 bases, with 3 bases left in between. The CDR3 sequence: CASSSHYGYTL. The CDR3 DNA reads TGTGCCAGCAGTTCTCACTATGGCTACACCCTC.

This clone was counted a few times. The chain uses TRBV18 and TRBJ1-1; D may be TRBD1 (6 bases). Germline V gene sequence: CDR1 KGHSH, CDR2 LQKENI. Trimming left V 5 bases short and J 1 base short, with 8 bases between. This CDR3 spans 13 amino acids. CDR3 sequence (DNA): TGTGCCAGCTCAGCGACAGGGAACACTGAAGCTTTCTTT. It is translated as CASSATGNTEAFF.

The V call is TRBV19, the J call TRBJ1-6, with D uncertain. Looked up from germline, CDR1 is LNHDA and CDR2 is SQIVND (reference sequence). V shed 1 base and J shed 7 bases, with 5 bases lying between them. The CDR3 runs to 13 residues. CDR3 in amino acids: CASSIVLNSPLHF. The CDR3 DNA is TGTGCCAGTAGTATAGTTCTGAATTCACCCCTCCACTTT.

V and J are TRBV11-2 and TRBJ2-7; 8 positions match TRBD1. The germline V gene encodes CDR1 SGHAT and CDR2 FQNNGV. Losses at the gene ends were 3 bases for V and 3 bases for J; bases not matched to a gene: 7. The CDR3 runs to 15 residues. The CDR3 DNA reads TGTGCCAGCAGCTTCACAGGGGGAGTGGGCTACGAGCAGTACTTC. Its protein is CASSFTGGVGYEQYF. Drawing the rest from reference TRBV11-2 and TRBJ2-7, the complete variable domain is EAGVAQSPRYKIIEKRQSVAFWCNPISGHATLYWYQQILGQGPKLLIQFQNNGVVDDSQLPKDRFSAERLKGVDSTLKIQPAKLEDSAVYLCASSFTGGVGYEQYFGPGTRLTVT.

This clone came up once. The chain joins TRBV7-3 to TRBJ1-1; the D is unclear. CDR1 and CDR2 (germline): SGHTA, FQGTGA. The CDR3 runs 14 residues. The V end lost 5 bases, the J end lost 1 base, and 11 bases lay between the germline ends. CDR3 sequence reads: CASSLDGGNTEAFF. For the CDR3, the DNA is TGTGCCAGCAGCCTAGACGGAGGGAACACTGAAGCTTTCTTT. Based on the CDR3 plus reference TRBV7-3 and TRBJ1-1, the full variable domain is GAGVSQTPSNKVTEKGKYVELRCDPISGHTALYWYRQSLGQGPEFLIYFQGTGAADDSGLPNDRFFAVRPEGSVSTLKIQRTERGDSAVYLCASSLDGGNTEAFFGQGTRLTVV.

The gene calls are TRBV9 and TRBJ2-3, with 9 bases lining up with TRBD2. From germline, CDR1 is SGDLS and CDR2 YYNGEE. The junction had 7 bases not matched to a gene; V was cut back by 0 bases and J by 5 bases. The CDR3 consists of 16 residues. The CDR3 nucleotides read TGTGCCAGCAGCGTAGTCGCGGGAGGGCCCATAGATACGCAGTATTTT. It is translated as CASSVVAGGPIDTQYF.

J is TRBJ2-5 and V is TRBV7-8; D ambiguous. This CDR3 has 14 residues. Trimming took 5 bases from V and 2 from J, leaving 12 bases between them. Germline V gene lookup returns CDR1 SGHVS and CDR2 FQNEAQ. The CDR3 loop is CASSPPAYQETQYF. CDR3 in DNA: TGTGCCAGCAGCCCTCCGGCCTATCAAGAGACCCAGTACTTC.

The CDR3 region is CASSLDQAPRDNEKLFF. CDR3 in DNA: TGTGCCAGCAGCTTAGATCAGGCTCCCCGAGATAATGAAAAACTGTTTTTT. V is TRBV11-2 and J is TRBJ1-4; D is uncertain. This CDR3 is 17 amino acids long. CDR1 and CDR2 (germline): SGHAT, FQNNGV. Trimming cost V 0 bases and J 4 bases, with 15 bases left between them.

This clone was detected only a few times. This chain links TRBV7-6 with TRBJ2-7; 9 nucleotides agree with TRBD1. Germline V gives CDR1 SGHVS, CDR2 FNYEAQ. V was clipped by 7 bases and J by 0 bases; unmatched bases: 10. The CDR3 covers 16 residues. The CDR3 reads CASTAVQGANSYEQYF. The CDR3 DNA is TGTGCCAGCACCGCGGTACAGGGGGCTAACTCCTACGAGCAGTACTTC.

This chain uses TRBV7-3 with TRBJ2-1; a weak D match, TRBD1 (5 bases). Looked up from germline, CDR1 is SGHTA and CDR2 is FQGTGA. This CDR3 has 13 residues. V gave up 5 bases and J gave up 5 bases, with 10 bases separating them. CDR3 sequence (DNA): TGTGCCAGCAGCCGGATGACAGACAATGAGCAGTTCTTC. Translating it yields CASSRMTDNEQFF. The full variable domain, rest sourced from reference TRBV7-3 and TRBJ2-1, is GAGVSQTPSNKVTEKGKYVELRCDPISGHTALYWYRQSLGQGPEFLIYFQGTGAADDSGLPNDRFFAVRPEGSVSTLKIQRTERGDSAVYLCASSRMTDNEQFFGPGTRLTVL.

This chain joins TRBV9 and TRBJ2-3; perhaps TRBD2 as D (6 bases). Trimming removed 2 bases at V and 3 bases at J, with 22 bases between. Germline loops: CDR1 SGDLS, CDR2 YYNGEE. The CDR3 runs 18 residues. The CDR3 bases are TGTGCCAGCAGCGTGGAGGGGAGTTTCGGGGTTAAGACAGATACGCAGTATTTT. Translating gives CASSVEGSFGVKTDTQYF.